These 25 T cell receptor beta chains were all obtained from the same sample, sequenced in a study of T cell responses to AZD1222 COVID-19 vaccine. Method: immunoSEQ multiplex PCR; TCRdb's copy keeps in-frame clones and lacks some. The sample lists approximately 100,000 clones, approximately 86% occurring once. Sequenced here: peripheral blood, sampled 28 days after the second dose of the MenACWY control vaccine. The receptors come from an adult who received the MenACWY meningococcal vaccine as a control.

The CDR3 sequence is CASSSNLGGDRGSDTQYF. CDR3 DNA: TGCGCCAGCAGCTCGAACCTCGGAGGGGACAGGGGTTCAGATACGCAGTATTTT. This rearrangement joins TRBV5-1 to TRBJ2-3; 10 bases map to TRBD1. There are 18 residues in the CDR3. Germline V lookup: CDR1 SGHRS, CDR2 YFSETQ. The V segment lost 3 bases and the J segment 4 bases; nucleotides outside the gene matches: 14.

The J gene is TRBJ2-2, the V gene TRBV2, with TRBD1 matching 9 bases. The germline V gene encodes CDR1 SNHLY and CDR2 FYNNEI. The CDR3 is 17 residues long. The J segment lost 3 bases and the V segment lost 6 bases, leaving 11 bases of the junction unmatched. The CDR3 DNA reads as TGTGCCAGCAGGCCCGGGACAGGGACACCGCACACCGGGGAGCTGTTTTTT. Translation: CASRPGTGTPHTGELFF.

The chain uses TRBV3-1 (or the pseudogene TRBV3-2) and TRBJ2-5; D remains ambiguous. The CDR3 covers 14 residues. The germline gives CDR1 LGHDT, CDR2 YNNKEL (reference sequence). The V gene lost 3 bases and the J gene lost 2 bases, with 10 bases spanning the gap. This CDR3 reads CASSHWTEQETQYF. CDR3 DNA: TGTGCCAGCAGCCATTGGACGGAACAAGAGACCCAGTACTTC.

The CDR3 reads CATGPGGGETQYF. The DNA of the CDR3 is TGTGCCACCGGGCCAGGGGGAGGGGAGACCCAGTACTTC. This chain connects TRBV10-3 to TRBJ2-5; D is possibly TRBD1 or TRBD2 (7 bases each). Trimming removed 10 bases from V and 5 bases from J, with 17 bases in between. Germline V CDR1 and CDR2: ENHRY, SYGVKD. CDR3 length equals 13 residues.

The chain uses TRBV20-1 and TRBJ1-3; no definite D call. This CDR3 is built from 10 residues. Between the trimmed V and J ends, which lost 3 bases and 11 bases, there was a span of 8 bases. CDR1 and CDR2 from the germline V gene are DFQATT and SNEGSKA (reference sequence). CDR3 sequence (DNA): TGCAGTGCTAGTGATCGACCCATATATTTT. Protein: CSASDRPIYF.

This chain uses TRBV5-5 with TRBJ2-2; D is unclear. CDR3 size: 12 residues. V was clipped by 7 bases and J by 3 bases, with 7 bases between them. CDR1 and CDR2 (germline): SGHKS, YYEKEE (reference sequence). This CDR3 reads CASGKYTGELFF. CDR3 DNA sequence: TGTGCCAGCGGTAAATACACCGGGGAGCTGTTTTTT.

Comments on this clone: The identical CDR3 is also encoded by other nucleotide sequences in the sample. The V gene is TRBV18, the J gene TRBJ1-1; D gene unclear. The germline CDR1 and CDR2 sequences are KGHSH and LQKENI. This CDR3 comprises 15 residues. Trimming shortened V by 0 bases and J by 0 bases, and 8 bases separated the two germline ends. The CDR3 DNA is TGTGCCAGCTCACCACCCGGGCGGATGAACACTGAAGCTTTCTTT. Translation gives CASSPPGRMNTEAFF.

The CDR3 nucleotides are TGTGCCAGCACTCCCTCCCTCGGATTTACCTATTCACCCCTCCACTTT. It yields the protein CASTPSLGFTYSPLHF. This rearrangement joins TRBV21-1 to TRBJ1-6. TRBV21-1 is described as a pseudogene. The CDR3 length is 16 residues.

The V call is TRBV6-1, the J call TRBJ2-7; D is undetermined. CDR1 is MNHNS, CDR2 SASEGT, per germline. The CDR3 totals 12 residues. Trimming removed 2 bases at V and 5 bases at J, with 7 bases between. The CDR3 protein is CASSEMRHEQYF. CDR3 nucleotide sequence: TGTGCCAGCAGTGAAATGCGGCACGAGCAGTACTTC.

CDR3 region: CASSYGRGRNNEQFF. Here the CDR3 DNA reads TGTGCCAGCAGTTATGGGCGGGGGCGCAACAATGAGCAGTTCTTC. The rearrangement uses TRBV6-5 and TRBJ2-1, with D possibly matching TRBD2 (7 bases). CDR3 length equals 15 residues. The V and J ends lost 3 bases and 5 bases respectively, with 14 bases between them. Germline V gene sequence: CDR1 MNHEY, CDR2 SVGAGI.

Only a few counts were recorded for this clone. A read error may account for a junction end that differs from germline. The chain has TRBV20-1 and TRBJ2-3; no reliable D call. The CDR3 consists of 8 residues. Germline-derived CDR1 and CDR2 are DFQATT and SNEGSKA (reference sequence). CDR3 sequence: CGADTQYF. As DNA, the CDR3 is TGCGGTGCAGATACGCAGTATTTT.

J is TRBJ1-4 and V is TRBV28; possibly TRBD1 for D (5 bases). Trimming cost V 6 bases and J 2 bases, with 10 bases left between them. The germline gives CDR1 MDHEN, CDR2 SYDVKM. The CDR3 extends over 14 amino acids. This chain's CDR3 is CASSSGTTNEKLFF. The CDR3 DNA reads TGTGCCAGCAGCTCCGGGACGACTAATGAAAAACTGTTTTTT.

The chain joins TRBV7-8 to TRBJ1-5; 10 bases are a match to TRBD1. This CDR3 has 14 residues. Germline-derived CDR1 and CDR2 are SGHVS and FQNEAQ. J lost 4 bases, V lost 3 bases, and 0 bases had no gene match. CDR3 in amino acids: CASSLGQGNQPQHF. CDR3 nucleotide sequence: TGTGCCAGCAGCTTGGGACAGGGGAATCAGCCCCAGCATTTT.

The rearrangement uses TRBV4-1 and TRBJ2-5; TRBD2 is a possible D gene (6 bases). Trimming stripped 2 bases from V and 1 base from J, with 8 bases between. The CDR3 length is 14 residues. Germline assignment: CDR1 MGHRA and CDR2 YSYEKL. The CDR3 protein is CASSQLASQETQYF. CDR3 DNA: TGCGCCAGCAGCCAACTAGCGTCCCAAGAGACCCAGTACTTC.

The chain employs TRBV19 and TRBJ2-3, with 9 bases that match TRBD2. The V and J ends lost 5 bases and 2 bases, in that order; junction bases with no gene match: 5. Germline CDR1 reads LNHDA; CDR2 reads SQIVND (reference sequence). This CDR3 comprises 15 residues. CDR3 sequence: CASSSLAGNTDTQYF. The CDR3 nucleotides are TGTGCCAGTAGTTCTCTAGCGGGGAACACAGATACGCAGTATTTT.

J is TRBJ2-7 and V is TRBV5-1; either TRBD1 or TRBD2 may fit D (6 bases each). In germline, CDR1 is SGHRS, CDR2 YFSETQ. The CDR3 runs to 14 residues. Trimming took off 3 bases at V and 5 bases at J, with 15 bases between the two ends. CDR3 DNA: TGCGCCAGCAGCTCGGGAGAGGAGGGGGACGAGCAGTACTTC. Translated: CASSSGEEGDEQYF.

This clone appeared once. The J gene is TRBJ2-7, the V gene TRBV7-6; D may be TRBD1 (6 bases). CDR1 and CDR2 from the germline V gene are SGHVS and FNYEAQ. With 5 bases removed from V and 7 bases from J, the gap between germline ends came to 15 bases. This CDR3 comprises 13 residues. CDR3 region: CASSPGGGKEQYF. In DNA form, the CDR3 reads TGTGCCAGCAGCCCTGGTGGGGGCAAGGAGCAGTACTTC.

This clone came up a few times. V gene TRBV7-9 combines with J gene TRBJ1-1, with TRBD1 identical over 7 bases. The CDR3 has 14 amino acids. V shed 5 bases, J shed 1 base, and the junction held 4 bases outside the gene matches. Germline V CDR1 and CDR2: SEHNR, FQNEAQ (reference sequence). This CDR3 is CASSEDRPNTEAFF. CDR3 bases: TGTGCCAGCAGCGAGGACAGGCCGAACACTGAAGCTTTCTTT.

The rearrangement links TRBV19 to TRBJ2-3; 9 positions agree with TRBD2. Germline loops: CDR1 LNHDA, CDR2 SQIVND (reference sequence). This CDR3 is 14 amino acids long. V shed 3 bases, J shed 4 bases, and the junction held 2 bases outside the gene matches. CDR3 sequence: CASSMASGADTQYF. The CDR3 DNA is TGTGCCAGTAGTATGGCTAGCGGGGCAGATACGCAGTATTTT.

The rearrangement links TRBV7-9 to TRBJ1-2, with no clear D. Trimming stripped 8 bases from V and 8 bases from J, with 21 bases between. The CDR3 has 14 residues. CDR1 SEHNR and CDR2 FQNEAQ come from the germline V gene (reference sequence). Here the CDR3 reads CASGSEVFSNGYTF. The CDR3 DNA is TGTGCCAGCGGCTCAGAAGTCTTTAGTAACGGCTACACCTTC.

The gene calls are TRBV7-2 and TRBJ2-2, with D unresolved. Trimming cost V 5 bases and J 4 bases, with 8 bases left between them. CDR1 SGHTA and CDR2 FQGNSA come from the germline V gene. The length of the CDR3 is 13 residues. The CDR3 region is CASSIYSTGELFF. DNA of the CDR3: TGTGCCAGCAGCATTTACTCCACCGGGGAGCTGTTTTTT.

The V call is TRBV19, the J call TRBJ1-2; D remains ambiguous. The V and J ends lost 5 bases and 4 bases respectively, with 11 bases between them. This CDR3 spans 13 amino acids. Germline V lookup: CDR1 LNHDA, CDR2 SQIVND (reference sequence). In DNA form, the CDR3 reads TGTGCCAGTAGTCCAGATCCGGGCTATGGCTACACCTTC. Translated, it gives CASSPDPGYGYTF.

The chain employs TRBV28 and TRBJ2-2, with a weak D call TRBD2 (6 bases). The CDR3 is 14 amino acids. Per germline, CDR1 MDHEN and CDR2 SYDVKM. Trimming cost V 5 bases and J 4 bases, with 11 bases left between them. The CDR3 loop reads CASSPWTTTGELFF. The DNA for the CDR3 is TGTGCCAGCAGTCCGTGGACTACCACCGGGGAGCTGTTTTTT.

V usage is TRBV6-5 and J usage is TRBJ1-5; a weak D match, TRBD1 (5 bases). This CDR3 is 15 amino acids long. Trimming removed 5 bases from V and 5 bases from J, with 16 bases in between. Germline CDR1 MNHEY, CDR2 SVGAGI. The CDR3 region is CASSRAPGMDQPQHF. In nucleotides, the CDR3 is TGTGCCAGCAGTCGGGCTCCAGGGATGGATCAGCCCCAGCATTTT.

This chain connects TRBV5-1 to TRBJ1-3; D gene uncertain. CDR1 and CDR2 from the germline V gene are SGHRS and YFSETQ. V shed 0 bases and J shed 4 bases, with 11 bases lying between them. The CDR3 covers 15 residues. The CDR3 reads CASSLDSVEGNTIYF. Here the CDR3 DNA reads TGCGCCAGCAGCTTGGATTCGGTTGAAGGAAACACCATATATTTT.